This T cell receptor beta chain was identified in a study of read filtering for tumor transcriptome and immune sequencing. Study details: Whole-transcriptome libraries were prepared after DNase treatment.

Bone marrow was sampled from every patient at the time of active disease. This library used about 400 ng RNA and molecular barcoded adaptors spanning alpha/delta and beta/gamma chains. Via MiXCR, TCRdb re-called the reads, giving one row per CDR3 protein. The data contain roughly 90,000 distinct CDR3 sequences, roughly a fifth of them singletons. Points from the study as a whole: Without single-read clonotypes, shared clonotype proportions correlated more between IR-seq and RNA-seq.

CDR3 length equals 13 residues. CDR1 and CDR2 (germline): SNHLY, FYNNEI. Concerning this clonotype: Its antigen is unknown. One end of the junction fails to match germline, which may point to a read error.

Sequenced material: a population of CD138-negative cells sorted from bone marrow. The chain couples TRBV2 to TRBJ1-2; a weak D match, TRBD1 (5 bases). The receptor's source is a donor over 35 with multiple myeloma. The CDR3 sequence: CASSGGFSYGCTF. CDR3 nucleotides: TGTGCCAGCAGTGGGGGCTTTTCTTATGGCTGCACCTTC.